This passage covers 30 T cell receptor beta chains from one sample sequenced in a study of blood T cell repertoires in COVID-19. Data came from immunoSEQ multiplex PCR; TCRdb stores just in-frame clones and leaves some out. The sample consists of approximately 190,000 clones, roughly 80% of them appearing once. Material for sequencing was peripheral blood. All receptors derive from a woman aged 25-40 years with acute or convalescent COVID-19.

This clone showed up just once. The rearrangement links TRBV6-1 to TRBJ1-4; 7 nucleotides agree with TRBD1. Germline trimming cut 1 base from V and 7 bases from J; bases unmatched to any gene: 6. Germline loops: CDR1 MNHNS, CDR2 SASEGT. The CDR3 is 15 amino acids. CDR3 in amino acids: CASSEVRGRGEKLFF. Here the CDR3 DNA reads TGTGCCAGCAGTGAAGTGAGGGGGCGGGGTGAAAAACTGTTTTTT.

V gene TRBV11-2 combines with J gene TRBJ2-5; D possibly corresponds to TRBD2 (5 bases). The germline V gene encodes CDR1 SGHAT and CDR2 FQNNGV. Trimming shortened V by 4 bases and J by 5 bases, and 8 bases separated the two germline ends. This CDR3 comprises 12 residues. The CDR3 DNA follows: TGTGCCAGCAGCTGGGAGAGGGAGACCCAGTACTTC. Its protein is CASSWERETQYF.

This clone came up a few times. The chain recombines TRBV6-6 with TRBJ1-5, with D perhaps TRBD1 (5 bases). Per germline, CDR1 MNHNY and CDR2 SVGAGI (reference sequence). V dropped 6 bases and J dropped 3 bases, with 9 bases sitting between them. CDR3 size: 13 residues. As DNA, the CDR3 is TGTGCCAGCAGCCCCAGGGACAATCAGCCCCAGCATTTT. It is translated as CASSPRDNQPQHF.

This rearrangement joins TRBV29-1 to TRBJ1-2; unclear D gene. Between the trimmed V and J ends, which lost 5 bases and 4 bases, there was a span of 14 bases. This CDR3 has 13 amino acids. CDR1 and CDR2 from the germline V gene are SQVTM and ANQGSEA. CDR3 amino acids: CSVLFSSAYGYTF. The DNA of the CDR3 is TGCAGCGTTCTATTTAGTAGCGCCTATGGCTACACCTTC. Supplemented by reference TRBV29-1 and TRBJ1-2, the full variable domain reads SAVISQKPSRDICQRGTSLTIQCQVDSQVTMMFWYRQQPGQSLTLIATANQGSEATYESGFVIDKFPISRPNLTFSTLTVSNMSPEDSSIYLCSVLFSSAYGYTFGSGTRLTVV.

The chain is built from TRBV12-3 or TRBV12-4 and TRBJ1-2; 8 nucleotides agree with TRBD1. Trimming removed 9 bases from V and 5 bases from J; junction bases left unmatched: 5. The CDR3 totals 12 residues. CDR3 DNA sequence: TGTGCCAGTAACAGGGGGTGGTATGGCTACACCTTC. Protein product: CASNRGWYGYTF.

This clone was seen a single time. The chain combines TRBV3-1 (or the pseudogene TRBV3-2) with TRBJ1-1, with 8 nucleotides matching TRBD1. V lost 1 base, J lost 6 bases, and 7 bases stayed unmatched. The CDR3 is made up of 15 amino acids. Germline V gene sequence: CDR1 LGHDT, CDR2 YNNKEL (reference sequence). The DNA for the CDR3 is TGTGCCAGCAGCCAAGGGACAGGGAGGAATTCTGAAGCTTTCTTT. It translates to CASSQGTGRNSEAFF.

CDR3 in DNA: TGTGCCAGCAGTGTACTTCAAGGGGGAGACGGCTACACCTTC. Translation gives CASSVLQGGDGYTF. V and J are TRBV2 and TRBJ1-2; the D gene is possibly TRBD1 (6 bases). V lost 4 bases to trimming and J lost 8 bases, with 17 bases between them. The CDR3 is 14 amino acids. Germline lookup yields CDR1 SNHLY and CDR2 FYNNEI. Based on the CDR3 plus reference TRBV2 and TRBJ1-2, the full variable domain is EPEVTQTPSHQVTQMGQEVILRCVPISNHLYFYWYRQILGQKVEFLVSFYNNEISEKSEIFDDQFSVERPDGSNFTLKIRSTKLEDSAMYFCASSVLQGGDGYTFGSGTRLTVV.

CDR3 DNA: TGTGCCAGCAGTGAATCGGGGGGCTCCTACGAGCAGTACTTC. Its protein product is CASSESGGSYEQYF. The rearrangement links TRBV25-1 to TRBJ2-7; 7 nucleotides align to TRBD2. The CDR3 has 14 amino acids. The V gene end was trimmed by 1 base and the J gene end by 0 bases; junction bases not matched to a gene: 0. Germline CDR1 is MGHDK and CDR2 is SYGVNS.

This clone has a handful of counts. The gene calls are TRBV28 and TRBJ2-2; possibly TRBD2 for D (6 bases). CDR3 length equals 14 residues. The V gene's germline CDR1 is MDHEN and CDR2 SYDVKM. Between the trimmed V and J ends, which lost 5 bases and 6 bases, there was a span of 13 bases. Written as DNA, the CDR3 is TGTGCCAGCAGTGATACCGGGACTCCCGGGGAGCTGTTTTTT. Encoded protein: CASSDTGTPGELFF. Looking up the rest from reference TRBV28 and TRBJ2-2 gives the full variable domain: DVKVTQSSRYLVKRTGEKVFLECVQDMDHENMFWYRQDPGLGLRLIYFSYDVKMKEKGDIPEGYSVSREKKERFSLILESASTNQTSMYLCASSDTGTPGELFFGEGSRLTVL.

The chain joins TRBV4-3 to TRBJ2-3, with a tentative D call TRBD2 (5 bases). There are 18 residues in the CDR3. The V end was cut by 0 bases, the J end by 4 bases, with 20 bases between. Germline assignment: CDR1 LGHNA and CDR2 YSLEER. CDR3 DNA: TGCGCCAGCAGCCAAGATGCCCCCGCGGTCGGAGGCGCAGATACGCAGTATTTT. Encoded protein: CASSQDAPAVGGADTQYF.

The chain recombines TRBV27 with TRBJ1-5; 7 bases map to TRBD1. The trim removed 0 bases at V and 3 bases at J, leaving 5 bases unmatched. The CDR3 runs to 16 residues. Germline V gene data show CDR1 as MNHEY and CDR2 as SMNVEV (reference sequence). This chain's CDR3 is CASSLSQGNVNQPQHF. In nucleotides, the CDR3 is TGTGCCAGCAGTTTATCACAGGGGAACGTCAATCAGCCCCAGCATTTT.

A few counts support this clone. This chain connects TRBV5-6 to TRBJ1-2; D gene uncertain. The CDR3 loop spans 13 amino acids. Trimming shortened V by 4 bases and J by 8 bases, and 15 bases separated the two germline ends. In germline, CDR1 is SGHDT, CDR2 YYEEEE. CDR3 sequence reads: CASSLTPPRGYTF. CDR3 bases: TGTGCCAGCAGCCTAACCCCGCCCAGGGGCTACACCTTC.

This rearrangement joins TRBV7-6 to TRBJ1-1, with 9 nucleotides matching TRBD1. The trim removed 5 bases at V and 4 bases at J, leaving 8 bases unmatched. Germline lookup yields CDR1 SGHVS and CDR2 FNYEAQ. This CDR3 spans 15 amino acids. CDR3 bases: TGTGCCAGCAGCCCTTCGACAGGGGGGGGCACTGAAGCTTTCTTT. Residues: CASSPSTGGGTEAFF.

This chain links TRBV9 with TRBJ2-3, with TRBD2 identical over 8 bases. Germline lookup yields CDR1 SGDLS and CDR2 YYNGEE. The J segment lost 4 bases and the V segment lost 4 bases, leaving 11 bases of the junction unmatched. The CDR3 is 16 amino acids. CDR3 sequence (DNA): TGTGCCAGCAGCCCCCGGGGAGCGGGGGTGGCAGATACGCAGTATTTT. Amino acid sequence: CASSPRGAGVADTQYF.

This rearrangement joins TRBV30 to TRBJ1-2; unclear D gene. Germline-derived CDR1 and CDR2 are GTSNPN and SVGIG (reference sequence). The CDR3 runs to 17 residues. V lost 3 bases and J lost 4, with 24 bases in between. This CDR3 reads CAWRKLRFSPGGYGYTF. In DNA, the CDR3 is TGTGCCTGGAGAAAGTTACGGTTTTCCCCGGGTGGCTATGGCTACACCTTC.

The CDR3 DNA reads TGTGCCACCAGTGGGACTAGCGGGGGCCTTGGGGATGAGCAGTTCTTC. Encoded protein: CATSGTSGGLGDEQFF. The genes are TRBV24-1 and TRBJ2-1, with TRBD2 matching 13 bases. The germline V gene has CDR1 KGHDR and CDR2 SFDVKD. J lost 8 bases, V lost 5 bases, and 8 bases had no gene match. The length of the CDR3 is 16 residues.

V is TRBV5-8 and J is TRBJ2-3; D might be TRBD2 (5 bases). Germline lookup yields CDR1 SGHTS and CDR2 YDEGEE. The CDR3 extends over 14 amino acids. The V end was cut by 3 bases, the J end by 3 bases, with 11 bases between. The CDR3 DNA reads TGTGCCAGCAGCTCGGGATTGCGGACAGATACGCAGTATTTT. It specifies CASSSGLRTDTQYF. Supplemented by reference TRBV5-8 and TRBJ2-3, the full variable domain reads EAGVTQSPTHLIKTRGQQATLRCSPISGHTSVYWYQQALGLGLQFLLWYDEGEERNRGNFPPRFSGRQFPNYSSELNVNALELEDSALYLCASSSGLRTDTQYFGPGTRLTVL.

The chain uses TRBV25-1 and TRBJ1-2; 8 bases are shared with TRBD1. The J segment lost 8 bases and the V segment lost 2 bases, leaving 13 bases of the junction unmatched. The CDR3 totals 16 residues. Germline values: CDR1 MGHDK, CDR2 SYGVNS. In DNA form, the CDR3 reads TGTGCCAGCAGTGAACTACGGACAGGGTTTTTGGGAGGCTACACCTTC. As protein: CASSELRTGFLGGYTF.

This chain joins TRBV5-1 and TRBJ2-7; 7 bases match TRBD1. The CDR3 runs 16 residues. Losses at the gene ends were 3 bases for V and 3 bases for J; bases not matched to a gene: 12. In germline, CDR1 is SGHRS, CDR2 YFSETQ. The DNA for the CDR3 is TGCGCCAGCAGCTCGATTCCGGGACAGCTAAACTACGAGCAGTACTTC. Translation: CASSSIPGQLNYEQYF.

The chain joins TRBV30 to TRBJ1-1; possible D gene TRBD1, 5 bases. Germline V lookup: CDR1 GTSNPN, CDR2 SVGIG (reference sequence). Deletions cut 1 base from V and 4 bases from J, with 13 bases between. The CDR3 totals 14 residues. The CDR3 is CAWSDTGFVTEAFF. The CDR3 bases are TGTGCCTGGAGTGATACAGGTTTTGTCACTGAAGCTTTCTTT.

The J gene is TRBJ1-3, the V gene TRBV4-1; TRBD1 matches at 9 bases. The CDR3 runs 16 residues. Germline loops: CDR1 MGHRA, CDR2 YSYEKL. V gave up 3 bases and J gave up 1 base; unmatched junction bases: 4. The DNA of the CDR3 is TGCGCCAGCAGCCACCCGGGACAGGGTTCTGGAAACACCATATATTTT. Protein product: CASSHPGQGSGNTIYF.

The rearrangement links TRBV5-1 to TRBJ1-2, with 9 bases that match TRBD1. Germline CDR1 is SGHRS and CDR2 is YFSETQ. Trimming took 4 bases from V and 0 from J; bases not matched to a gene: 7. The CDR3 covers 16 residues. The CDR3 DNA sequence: TGCGCCAGCAGCCCCCGGACAGGGGAATCTAACTATGGCTACACCTTC. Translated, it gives CASSPRTGESNYGYTF.

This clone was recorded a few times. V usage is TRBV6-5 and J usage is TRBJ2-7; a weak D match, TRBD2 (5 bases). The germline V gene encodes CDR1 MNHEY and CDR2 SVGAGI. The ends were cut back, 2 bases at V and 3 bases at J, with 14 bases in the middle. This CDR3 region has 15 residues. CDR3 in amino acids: CASSYGVEGSYEQYF. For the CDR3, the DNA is TGTGCCAGCAGTTACGGGGTTGAAGGGAGCTACGAGCAGTACTTC.

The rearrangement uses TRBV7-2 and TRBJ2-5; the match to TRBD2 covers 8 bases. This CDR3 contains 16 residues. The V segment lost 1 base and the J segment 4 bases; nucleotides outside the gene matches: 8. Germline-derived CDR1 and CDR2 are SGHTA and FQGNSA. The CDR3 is CASSLVITGGRETQYF. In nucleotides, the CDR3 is TGTGCCAGCAGCTTAGTGATAACGGGGGGGCGAGAGACCCAGTACTTC. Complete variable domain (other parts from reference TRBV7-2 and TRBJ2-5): GAGVSQSPSNKVTEKGKDVELRCDPISGHTALYWYRQSLGQGLEFLIYFQGNSAPDKSGLPSDRFSAERTGGSVSTLTIQRTQQEDSAVYLCASSLVITGGRETQYFGPGTRLLVL.

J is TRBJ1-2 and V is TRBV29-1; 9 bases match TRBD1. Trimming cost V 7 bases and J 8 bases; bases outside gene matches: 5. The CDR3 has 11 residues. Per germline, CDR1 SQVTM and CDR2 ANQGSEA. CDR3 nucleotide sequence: TGCAGCGGGACAGGGGTGGAAGGCTACACCTTC. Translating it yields CSGTGVEGYTF.

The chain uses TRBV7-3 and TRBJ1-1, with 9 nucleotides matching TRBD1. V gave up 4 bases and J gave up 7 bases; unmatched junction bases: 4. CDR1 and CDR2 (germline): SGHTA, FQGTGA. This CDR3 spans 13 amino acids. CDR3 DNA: TGTGCCAGCAGCTCCCGACAGGGGGATGAAGCTTTCTTT. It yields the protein CASSSRQGDEAFF.

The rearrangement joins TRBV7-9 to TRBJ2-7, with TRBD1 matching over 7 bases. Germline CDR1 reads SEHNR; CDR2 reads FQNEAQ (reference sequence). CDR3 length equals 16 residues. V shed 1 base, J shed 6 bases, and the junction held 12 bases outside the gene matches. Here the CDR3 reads CASSLGGTAANVEQYF. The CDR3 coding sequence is TGTGCCAGCAGCTTAGGAGGGACAGCCGCTAATGTCGAGCAGTACTTC.

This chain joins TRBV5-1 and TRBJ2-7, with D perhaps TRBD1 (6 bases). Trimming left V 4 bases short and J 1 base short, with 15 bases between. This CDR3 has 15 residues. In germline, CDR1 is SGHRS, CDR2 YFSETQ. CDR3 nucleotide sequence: TGCGCCAGCAGCCCGTCAGGGGCCGGGTCCTACGAGCAGTACTTC. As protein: CASSPSGAGSYEQYF.

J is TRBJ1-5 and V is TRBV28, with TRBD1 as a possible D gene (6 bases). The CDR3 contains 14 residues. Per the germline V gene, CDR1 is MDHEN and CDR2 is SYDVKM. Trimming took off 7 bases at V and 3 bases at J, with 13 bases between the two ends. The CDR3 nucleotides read TGTGCCAGCAACCGAGGACAGCACAATCAGCCCCAGCATTTT. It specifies CASNRGQHNQPQHF.

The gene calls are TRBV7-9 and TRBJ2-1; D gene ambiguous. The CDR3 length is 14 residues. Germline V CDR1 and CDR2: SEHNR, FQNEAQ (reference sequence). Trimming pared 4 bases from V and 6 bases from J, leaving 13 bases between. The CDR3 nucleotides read TGTGCCAGCAGCTACCGTAAAAACGGCAATGAGCAGTTCTTC. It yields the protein CASSYRKNGNEQFF.